Included here is one T cell receptor beta chain sequence, with context. Its specificity is not known. The data belong to a study of blood T cells in healthy people across ages. The V end was cut by 5 bases, the J end by 6 bases, with 5 bases between. CDR1 is DFQATT and CDR2 is SNEGSKA in the germline V gene (reference sequence). The CDR3 totals 10 residues. Study conclusions and caveats: Across samples, TCR beta diversity tracked strongly with naive T cell percentage. Higher diversity and more naive CD4+ cells were features of long-lived donors, compared to aged donors.

A J-beta primer mix and a sample-barcoded 5' primer were used in a second PCR of roughly 7 to 12 cycles. A tag from a template-switch adaptor with 12 random nucleotides marked each cDNA molecule. TCRdb re-called the 5' RACE reads through MiXCR, storing one row per CDR3 protein. The sample holds around 750,000 distinct CDR3 sequences, 50% to 65% seen once. Isolated PBMCs totaled at least 6 million in each sample. The chain recombines TRBV20-1 with TRBJ2-1; D is unclear. This clonotype was obtained from a man aged 80 or over in good health. Sequenced material: blood. CDR3 sequence (DNA): TGCAGTGCTCGCAGCAATGAGCAGTTCTTC. Translating gives CSARSNEQFF.